The present T cell receptor beta chain was sequenced within a study of blood T cell repertoires in COVID-19. Study summary: Some COVID-19 samples were acute and others convalescent; all came from the United States, Italy and Spain.

This clone was observed once. There are 13 residues in the CDR3. The germline gives CDR1 WSHSY, CDR2 SAAADI. V was trimmed by 2 bases and J by 0 bases, leaving 4 bases between them. Measured with immunoSEQ multiplex PCR; TCRdb has only the in-frame clones, and not every one. There are 200,000 to 300,000 clones in the sample; about 87% occur only once, and more than 1.3% lies in the top ten. This sequence joins TRBV10-2 and TRBJ1-2; D uncertain. Sample: peripheral blood. This TCR was sampled from a woman aged 40 to 50 who had recovered from COVID-19. CDR3 residues: CASSEATNYGYTF. The CDR3 coding sequence is TGCGCCAGCAGTGAGGCTACTAACTATGGCTACACCTTC.